This T cell receptor beta chain derives from a study of T cell changes during pregnancy in multiple sclerosis. Repertoires were generated with immunoSEQ multiplex PCR, while TCRdb's copy carries only in-frame clones and drops some. The sample has 100,000 or so clones, 90% to 95% seen once; the top ten hold about 2.4%. This clone was found once. The CDR3 spans 15 residues. Trimming removed 8 bases from V and 4 bases from J; junction bases left unmatched: 14. Germline assignment: CDR1 MNHNS and CDR2 SASEGT. The sequence derives from a female donor with multiple sclerosis, enrolled in a pregnancy study. The input for sequencing was peripheral blood, taken in the third trimester of pregnancy. This rearrangement joins TRBV6-1 to TRBJ2-7; 7 bases align to TRBD1. The CDR3 is CASDGFAGGIYEQYF. CDR3 coding DNA: TGTGCCAGCGATGGCTTCGCAGGGGGAATTTACGAGCAGTACTTC.